This entry is about one T cell receptor beta chain. Caucasian adults residing in Nashville, Tennessee made up all the donors. Investigators divided CD4+ cells into CD45RA+ naive and CD45RA-negative memory subsets. Germline V gene data show CDR1 as SGHKS and CDR2 as YYEKEE (reference sequence). The CDR3 covers 16 residues. The V end was cut by 1 base, the J end by 1 base, with 12 bases between. Only in-frame clones appear in the TCRdb table, and some are missing; sequencing was by immunoSEQ multiplex PCR. Of about 2.4 million clones listed, over 85% are singletons. The record originates from a study of shared clonotypes between healthy human individuals.

The specimen sequenced was naive CD4+ T cells sorted from blood. Subset here: CD45RA+ positively selected. The gene calls are TRBV5-5 and TRBJ1-5; no definite D call. The sequence was obtained from a man in his late teens or twenties in good health. The DNA for the CDR3 is TGTGCCAGCAGCTTGAATGAGGGATTGAGCAATCAGCCCCAGCATTTT. This sequence encodes CASSLNEGLSNQPQHF.